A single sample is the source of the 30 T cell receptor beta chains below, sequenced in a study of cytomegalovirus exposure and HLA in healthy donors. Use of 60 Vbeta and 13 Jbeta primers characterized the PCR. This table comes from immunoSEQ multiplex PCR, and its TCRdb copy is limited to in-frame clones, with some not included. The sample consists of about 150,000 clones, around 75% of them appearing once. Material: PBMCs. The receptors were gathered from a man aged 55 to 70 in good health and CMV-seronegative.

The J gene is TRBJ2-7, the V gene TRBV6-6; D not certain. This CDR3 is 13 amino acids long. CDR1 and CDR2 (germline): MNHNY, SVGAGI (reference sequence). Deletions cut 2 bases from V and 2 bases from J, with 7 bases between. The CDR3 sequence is CASSYGRTYEQYF. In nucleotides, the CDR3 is TGTGCCAGCAGTTACGGCAGGACCTACGAGCAGTACTTC.

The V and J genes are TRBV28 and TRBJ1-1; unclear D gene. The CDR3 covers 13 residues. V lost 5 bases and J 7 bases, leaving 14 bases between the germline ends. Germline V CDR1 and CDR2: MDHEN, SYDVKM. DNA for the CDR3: TGTGCCAGCAGTACAGCACGTCGTTTTGAAGCTTTCTTT. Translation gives CASSTARRFEAFF.

For the CDR3, the DNA is TGTGCCTGGAGTGTAGACATGACAGGGAATAATTCACCCCTCCACTTT. Its translation: CAWSVDMTGNNSPLHF. The V and J genes are TRBV30 and TRBJ1-6; 7 bases align to TRBD1. CDR1 is GTSNPN and CDR2 is SVGIG in the germline V gene (reference sequence). Trimming cost V 0 bases and J 5 bases; bases outside gene matches: 7. The CDR3 spans 16 residues.

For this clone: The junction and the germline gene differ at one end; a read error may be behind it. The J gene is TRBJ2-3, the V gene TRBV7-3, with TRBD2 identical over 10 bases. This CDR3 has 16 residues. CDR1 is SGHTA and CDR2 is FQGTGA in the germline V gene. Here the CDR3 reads CASSVTTSGGTDTQYF. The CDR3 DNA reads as TGTGCCAGCAGCGTAACCACTAGCGGGGGCACAGATACGCAGTATTTT.

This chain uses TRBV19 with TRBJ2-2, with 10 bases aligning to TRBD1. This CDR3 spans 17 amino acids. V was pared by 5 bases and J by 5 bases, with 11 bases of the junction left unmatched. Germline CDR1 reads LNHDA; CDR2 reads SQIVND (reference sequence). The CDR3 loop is CASSFRDRGRGTGELFF. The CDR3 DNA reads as TGTGCCAGTAGTTTCCGGGACAGGGGACGAGGAACCGGGGAGCTGTTTTTT.

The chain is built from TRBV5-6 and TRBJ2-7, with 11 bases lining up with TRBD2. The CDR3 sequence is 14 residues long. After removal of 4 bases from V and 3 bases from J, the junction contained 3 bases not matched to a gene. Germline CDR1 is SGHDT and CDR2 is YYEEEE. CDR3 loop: CASSPTSGSYEQYF. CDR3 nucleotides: TGTGCCAGCAGCCCAACTAGCGGGAGCTACGAGCAGTACTTC.

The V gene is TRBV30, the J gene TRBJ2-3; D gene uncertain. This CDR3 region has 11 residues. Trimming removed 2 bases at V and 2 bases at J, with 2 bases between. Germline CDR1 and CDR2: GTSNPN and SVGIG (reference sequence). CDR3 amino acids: CAWSHTDTQYF. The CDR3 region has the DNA TGTGCCTGGAGTCACACAGATACGCAGTATTTT.

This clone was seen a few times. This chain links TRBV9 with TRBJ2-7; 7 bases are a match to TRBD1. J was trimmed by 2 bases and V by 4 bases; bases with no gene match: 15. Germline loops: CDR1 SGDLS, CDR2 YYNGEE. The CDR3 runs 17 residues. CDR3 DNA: TGTGCCAGCAGCCATCACAGAGACAGGGCGGGTACCTACGAGCAGTACTTC. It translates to CASSHHRDRAGTYEQYF.

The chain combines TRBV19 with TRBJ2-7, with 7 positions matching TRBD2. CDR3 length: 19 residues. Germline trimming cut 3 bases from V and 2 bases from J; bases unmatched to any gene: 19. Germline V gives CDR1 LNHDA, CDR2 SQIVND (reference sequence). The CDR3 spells CASSIRDGLAAFHPYEQYF. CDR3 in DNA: TGTGCCAGTAGTATCCGTGACGGGCTAGCGGCTTTTCATCCCTACGAGCAGTACTTC.

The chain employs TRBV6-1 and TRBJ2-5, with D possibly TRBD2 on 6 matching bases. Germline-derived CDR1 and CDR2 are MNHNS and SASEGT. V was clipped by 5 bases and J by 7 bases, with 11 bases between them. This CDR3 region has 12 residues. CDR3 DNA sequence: TGTGCCAGCAGTCGGACGGAGGGGACCCAGTACTTC. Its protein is CASSRTEGTQYF.

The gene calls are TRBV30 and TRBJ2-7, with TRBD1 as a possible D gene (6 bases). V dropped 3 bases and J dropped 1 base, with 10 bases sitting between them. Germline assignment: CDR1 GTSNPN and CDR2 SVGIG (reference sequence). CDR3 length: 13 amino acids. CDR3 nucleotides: TGTGCCTGGAGGGAACAGGGATCCTACGAGCAGTACTTC. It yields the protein CAWREQGSYEQYF.

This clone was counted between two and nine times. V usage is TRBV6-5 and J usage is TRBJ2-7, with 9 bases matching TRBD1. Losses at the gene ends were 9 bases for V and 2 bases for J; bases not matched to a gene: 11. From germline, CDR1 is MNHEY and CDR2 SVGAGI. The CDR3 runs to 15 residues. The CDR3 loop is CASQLQGTGPYEQYF. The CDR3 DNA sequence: TGTGCCAGTCAGTTACAGGGGACAGGGCCCTACGAGCAGTACTTC.

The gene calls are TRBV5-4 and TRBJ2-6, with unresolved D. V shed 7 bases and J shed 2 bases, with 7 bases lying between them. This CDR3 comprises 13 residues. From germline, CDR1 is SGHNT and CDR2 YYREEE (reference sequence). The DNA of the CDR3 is TGTGCCAGCCTAAGAACTGGGGCCAACGTCCTGACTTTC. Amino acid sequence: CASLRTGANVLTF.

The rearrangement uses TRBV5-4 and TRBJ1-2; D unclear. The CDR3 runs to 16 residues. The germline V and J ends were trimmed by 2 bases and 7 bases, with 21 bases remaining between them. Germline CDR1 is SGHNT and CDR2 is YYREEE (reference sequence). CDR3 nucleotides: TGTGCCAGCAGCTTAAATCGGGGAACGACCGGCTTTGGCTACACCTTC. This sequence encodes CASSLNRGTTGFGYTF.

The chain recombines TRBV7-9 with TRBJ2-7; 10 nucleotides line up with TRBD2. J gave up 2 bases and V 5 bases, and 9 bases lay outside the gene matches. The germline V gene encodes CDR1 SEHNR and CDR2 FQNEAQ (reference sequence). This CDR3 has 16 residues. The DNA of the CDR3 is TGTGCCAGCAGCCCCATACTAGCGGGGCTCCCCTACGAGCAGTACTTC. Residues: CASSPILAGLPYEQYF.

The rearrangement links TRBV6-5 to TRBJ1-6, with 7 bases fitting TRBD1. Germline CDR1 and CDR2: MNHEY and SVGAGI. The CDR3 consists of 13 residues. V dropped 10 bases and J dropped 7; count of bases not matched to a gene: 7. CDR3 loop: CATKRDRNSPLHF. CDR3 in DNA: TGTGCCACCAAACGGGACAGAAATTCACCCCTCCACTTT.

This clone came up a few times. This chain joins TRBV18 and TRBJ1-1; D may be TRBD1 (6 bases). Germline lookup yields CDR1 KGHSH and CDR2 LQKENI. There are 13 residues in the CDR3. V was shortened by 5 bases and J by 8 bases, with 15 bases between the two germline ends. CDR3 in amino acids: CASSSARQAEAFF. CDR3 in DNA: TGTGCCAGCTCATCAGCCCGACAGGCCGAAGCTTTCTTT. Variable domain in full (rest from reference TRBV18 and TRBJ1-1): NAGVMQNPRHLVRRRGQEARLRCSPMKGHSHVYWYRQLPEEGLKFMVYLQKENIIDESGMPKERFSAEFPKEGPSILRIQQVVRGDSAAYFCASSSARQAEAFFGQGTRLTVV.

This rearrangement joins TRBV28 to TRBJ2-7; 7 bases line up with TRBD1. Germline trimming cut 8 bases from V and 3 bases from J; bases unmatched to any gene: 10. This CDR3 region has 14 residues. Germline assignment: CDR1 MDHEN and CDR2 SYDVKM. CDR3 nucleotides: TGTGCCAGCCACGACAGGGAGAGGGTCTACGAGCAGTACTTC. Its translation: CASHDRERVYEQYF.

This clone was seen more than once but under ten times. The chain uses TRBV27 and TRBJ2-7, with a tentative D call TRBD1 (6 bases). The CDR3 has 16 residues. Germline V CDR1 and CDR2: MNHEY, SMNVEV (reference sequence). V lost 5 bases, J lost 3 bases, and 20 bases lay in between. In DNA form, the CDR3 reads TGTGCCAGCAGTCCGAGTTGGGGACAAGCTAGCTACGAGCAGTACTTC. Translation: CASSPSWGQASYEQYF.

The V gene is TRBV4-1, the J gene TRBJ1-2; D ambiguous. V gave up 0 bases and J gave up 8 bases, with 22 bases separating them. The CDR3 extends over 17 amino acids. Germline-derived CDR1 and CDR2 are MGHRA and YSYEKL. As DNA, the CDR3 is TGCGCCAGCAGCCAAGACCCTGAGGCAGCCCGAAGAGTGGGCTACACCTTC. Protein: CASSQDPEAARRVGYTF.

The DNA for the CDR3 is TGCGCCAGCAGCCTGGCAGGGGGCTACACCGGGGAGCTGTTTTTT. This codes for CASSLAGGYTGELFF. The J gene is TRBJ2-2, the V gene TRBV4-1, with 8 bases matching TRBD1. The germline V gene encodes CDR1 MGHRA and CDR2 YSYEKL. This CDR3 is built from 15 residues. Losses at the gene ends were 4 bases for V and 3 bases for J; bases not matched to a gene: 4.

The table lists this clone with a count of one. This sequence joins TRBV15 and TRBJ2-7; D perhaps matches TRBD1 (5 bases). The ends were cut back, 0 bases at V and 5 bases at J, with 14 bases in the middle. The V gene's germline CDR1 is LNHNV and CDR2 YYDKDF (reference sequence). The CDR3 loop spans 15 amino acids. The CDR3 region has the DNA TGTGCCACCAGCAGAGAGAGCAGGGCAAGCAACGAGCAGTACTTC. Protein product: CATSRESRASNEQYF.

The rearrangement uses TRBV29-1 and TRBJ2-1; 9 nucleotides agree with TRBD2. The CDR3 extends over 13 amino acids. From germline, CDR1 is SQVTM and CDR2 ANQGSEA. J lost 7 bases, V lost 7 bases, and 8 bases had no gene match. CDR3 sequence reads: CSARRLAENEQFF. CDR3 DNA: TGCAGCGCCCGGAGACTAGCGGAAAATGAGCAGTTCTTC.

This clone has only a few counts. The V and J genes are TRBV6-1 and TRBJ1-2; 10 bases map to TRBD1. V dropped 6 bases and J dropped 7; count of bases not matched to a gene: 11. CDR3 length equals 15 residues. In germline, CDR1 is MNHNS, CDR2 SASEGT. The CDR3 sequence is CASSLGTGDIGGYTF. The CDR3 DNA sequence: TGTGCCAGCAGCCTCGGGACAGGGGATATCGGTGGCTACACCTTC.

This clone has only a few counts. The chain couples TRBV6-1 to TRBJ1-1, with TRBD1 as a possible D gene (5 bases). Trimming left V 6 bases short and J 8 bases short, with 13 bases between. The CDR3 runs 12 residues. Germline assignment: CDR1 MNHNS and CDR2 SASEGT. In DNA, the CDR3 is TGTGCCAGCAGGAGGGGAGGGCAGGAAGCTTTCTTT. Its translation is CASRRGGQEAFF.

The CDR3 sequence is CASSLRSGSYEQYF. The CDR3 nucleotides read TGTGCCAGCAGTTTAAGGTCGGGGAGCTACGAGCAGTACTTC. V gene TRBV28 combines with J gene TRBJ2-7; D perhaps matches TRBD2 (5 bases). Germline V gene data show CDR1 as MDHEN and CDR2 as SYDVKM. There are 14 residues in the CDR3. Trimming took 2 bases from V and 3 from J, leaving 11 bases between them.

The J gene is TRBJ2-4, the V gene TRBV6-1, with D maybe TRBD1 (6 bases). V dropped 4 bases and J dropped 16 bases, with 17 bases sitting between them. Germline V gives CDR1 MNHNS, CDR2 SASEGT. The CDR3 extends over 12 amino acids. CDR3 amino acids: CASSGNRASRYF. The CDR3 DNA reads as TGTGCCAGCAGTGGTAACAGGGCGAGTCGATACTTC.

Written as DNA, the CDR3 is TGTGCCAGCAGGGAAACTAGCGGGGCCTACAATGAGCAGTTCTTC. Translating gives CASRETSGAYNEQFF. This chain connects TRBV2 to TRBJ2-1; TRBD2 aligns across 10 bases. The CDR3 contains 15 residues. V dropped 6 bases and J dropped 2; count of bases not matched to a gene: 4. From germline, CDR1 is SNHLY and CDR2 FYNNEI.

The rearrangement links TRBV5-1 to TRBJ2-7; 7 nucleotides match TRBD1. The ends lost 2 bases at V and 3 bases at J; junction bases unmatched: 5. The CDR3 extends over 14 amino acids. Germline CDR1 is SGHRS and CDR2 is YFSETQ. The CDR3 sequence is CASSFGTADYEQYF. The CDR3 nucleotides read TGCGCCAGCAGCTTTGGGACAGCCGACTACGAGCAGTACTTC. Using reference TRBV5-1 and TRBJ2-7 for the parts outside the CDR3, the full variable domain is KAGVTQTPRYLIKTRGQQVTLSCSPISGHRSVSWYQQTPGQGLQFLFEYFSETQRNKGNFPGRFSGRQFSNSRSEMNVSTLELGDSALYLCASSFGTADYEQYFGPGTRLTVT.

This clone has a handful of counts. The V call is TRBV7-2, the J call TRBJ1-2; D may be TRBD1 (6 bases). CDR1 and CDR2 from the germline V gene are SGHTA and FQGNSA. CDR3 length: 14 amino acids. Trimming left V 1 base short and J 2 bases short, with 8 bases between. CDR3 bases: TGTGCCAGCAGCTTAGACGGACAGAACTATGGCTACACCTTC. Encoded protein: CASSLDGQNYGYTF.